The 6 T cell receptor beta chains reported below all come from one sample, sequenced in a study of OX40 agonist ivuxolimab in advanced cancers. The data were produced by immunoSEQ multiplex PCR, yet TCRdb's version contains in-frame clones alone and is incomplete. The sample carries nearly 50,000 clones, approximately 90% recorded once. The sequences come from CD4+ or CD8+ T cells sorted from blood, collected in a trial of the OX40 agonist ivuxolimab. The source is an adult with an advanced solid tumor such as melanoma, head and neck, liver or kidney cancer.

This clone was detected only once. The chain couples TRBV5-4 to TRBJ2-5; 9 bases line up with TRBD2. Germline trimming cut 0 bases from V and 5 bases from J; bases unmatched to any gene: 5. The CDR3 extends over 15 amino acids. CDR1 is SGHNT, CDR2 YYREEE, per germline (reference sequence). The CDR3 DNA is TGTGCCAGCAGCTTGGGGCTAGCGGGGTACGAGACCCAGTACTTC. This gives the protein CASSLGLAGYETQYF.

The V call is TRBV18, the J call TRBJ2-1; 12 positions agree with TRBD2. From germline, CDR1 is KGHSH and CDR2 LQKENI. The CDR3 has 17 residues. The V and J ends lost 5 bases and 8 bases, in that order; junction bases with no gene match: 13. The CDR3 bases are TGTGCCAGCTCATCGGGACTAGCGGGCCTCCCCCCCCATGAGCAGTTCTTC. Its translation: CASSSGLAGLPPHEQFF.

The genes are TRBV28 and TRBJ2-4, with D unclear. Per germline, CDR1 MDHEN and CDR2 SYDVKM. The ends were cut back, 5 bases at V and 0 bases at J, with 11 bases in the middle. CDR3 length: 15 amino acids. The DNA of the CDR3 is TGTGCCAGCAGTCTCAGGTTCCTAGCCAAAAACATTCAGTACTTC. Protein sequence: CASSLRFLAKNIQYF.

The chain uses TRBV11-1 and TRBJ2-3, with TRBD2 as a possible D gene (6 bases). The CDR3 runs 16 residues. V was pared by 3 bases and J by 6 bases, with 19 bases between. Germline V gives CDR1 SGHAT, CDR2 FQDESV (reference sequence). CDR3 coding DNA: TGTGCCAGCAGCTTGGTACCGGGAGTAACGGTGGATACGCAGTATTTT. Translated: CASSLVPGVTVDTQYF. Variable domain in full (rest from reference TRBV11-1 and TRBJ2-3): EAEVAQSPRYKITEKSQAVAFWCDPISGHATLYWYRQILGQGPELLVQFQDESVVDDSQLPKDRFSAERLKGVDSTLKIQPAELGDSAMYLCASSLVPGVTVDTQYFGPGTRLTVL.

This clone was observed a handful of times. This chain links TRBV30 with TRBJ1-5; weak D call: TRBD1 (6 bases). This CDR3 comprises 14 residues. Germline V CDR1 and CDR2: GTSNPN, SVGIG (reference sequence). Trimming removed 1 base at V and 7 bases at J, with 14 bases between. The CDR3 nucleotides are TGTGCCTGGAGTGAATTAGGGGGTGGACAGCCCCAGCATTTT. It yields the protein CAWSELGGGQPQHF.

The DNA for the CDR3 is TGTGCCTGGGGACAGGGTAATCAGCCCCAGCATTTT. It translates to CAWGQGNQPQHF. The chain is built from TRBV30 and TRBJ1-5; 8 positions agree with TRBD1. V was pared by 5 bases and J by 4 bases, with 1 base of the junction left unmatched. The CDR3 has 12 residues. In germline, CDR1 is GTSNPN, CDR2 SVGIG (reference sequence).